The 24 T cell receptor beta chains listed next were all sequenced from one sample in a study of monozygotic twins with inflammatory bowel disease. No DNA is given; TCRdb re-called the 5' RACE reads and lists each CDR3 protein once. The table gives 150,000 or so distinct CDR3 sequences; the top ten clones make up approximately 7% of it. Sequenced: blood. The receptors shown here come from a human donor with ulcerative colitis or Crohn's disease, or a healthy co-twin of an affected twin (not recorded which).

V usage is TRBV20-1 and J usage is TRBJ2-4; TCRdb lists TRBD1, though no DNA is available to test this call. The CDR3 covers 13 residues. Germline V lookup: CDR1 DFQATT, CDR2 SNEGSKA (reference sequence). The CDR3 sequence is CSGGTVSGNIQYF.

This chain joins TRBV2 and TRBJ2-7; as DNA is missing, the TRBD2 call by TCRdb cannot be tested. The germline V gene encodes CDR1 SNHLY and CDR2 FYNNEI. This CDR3 spans 15 amino acids. This CDR3 is CASRAGTSGGNEQYF.

The chain employs TRBV19 and TRBJ1-5; TCRdb outputs TRBD1, but without DNA this stays unchecked. CDR1 is LNHDA, CDR2 SQIVND, per germline (reference sequence). This CDR3 contains 17 residues. CDR3 sequence reads: CASSYISTGTGNQPQHF.

J is TRBJ2-2 and V is TRBV7-6; TCRdb picks TRBD2, but there is no DNA to check that call. This CDR3 has 18 residues. Germline V gives CDR1 SGHVS, CDR2 FNYEAQ. The CDR3 is CASSLEPAGVLNTGELFF. Filled out from reference TRBV7-6 and TRBJ2-2, the complete variable domain reads GAGVSQSPRYKVTKRGQDVALRCDPISGHVSLYWYRQALGQGPEFLTYFNYEAQQDKSGLPNDRFSAERPEGSISTLTIQRTEQRDSAMYRCASSLEPAGVLNTGELFFGEGSRLTVL.

This chain uses TRBV5-4 with TRBJ2-7; the TCRdb call, TRBD2, lacks DNA for checking. Germline lookup yields CDR1 SGHNT and CDR2 YYREEE (reference sequence). This CDR3 contains 13 residues. CDR3: CASSFPTSEEQYF. The full variable domain, its missing parts supplied by reference TRBV5-4 and TRBJ2-7, is ETGVTQSPTHLIKTRGQQVTLRCSSQSGHNTVSWYQQALGQGPQFIFQYYREEENGRGNFPPRFSGLQFPNYSSELNVNALELDDSALYLCASSFPTSEEQYFGPGTRLTVT.

The CDR3 protein is CASSQERRLAGDEQYF. This chain links TRBV3-1 with TRBJ2-7; TCRdb outputs TRBD2, but without DNA this stays unchecked. This CDR3 is built from 16 residues. Germline V lookup: CDR1 LGHDT, CDR2 YNNKEL (reference sequence).

The V call is TRBV19, the J call TRBJ1-1; TCRdb outputs TRBD1, but without DNA this stays unchecked. Per the germline V gene, CDR1 is LNHDA and CDR2 is SQIVND (reference sequence). The length of the CDR3 is 14 residues. This CDR3 reads CASRIVLGDTEAFF. Complete variable domain (other parts from reference TRBV19 and TRBJ1-1): DGGITQSPKYLFRKEGQNVTLSCEQNLNHDAMYWYRQDPGQGLRLIYYSQIVNDFQKGDIAEGYSVSREKKESFPLTVTSAQKNPTAFYLCASRIVLGDTEAFFGQGTRLTVV.

The chain is built from TRBV7-9 and TRBJ2-7. Germline CDR1 SEHNR, CDR2 FQNEAQ (reference sequence). The CDR3 sequence is 11 residues long. The CDR3 loop is CASSLGEEQYF.

The V call is TRBV29-1, the J call TRBJ2-7. The CDR3 totals 17 residues. Germline assignment: CDR1 SQVTM and CDR2 ANQGSEA. CDR3 residues: CSVEDRSDISSSYEQYF.

The CDR3 loop reads CASSGDLGNTIYF. V is TRBV6-5 and J is TRBJ1-3. Germline lookup yields CDR1 MNHEY and CDR2 SVGAGI. This CDR3 has 13 residues.

The chain couples TRBV30 to TRBJ2-3; TCRdb lists TRBD2, though no DNA is available to test this call. CDR1 GTSNPN and CDR2 SVGIG come from the germline V gene (reference sequence). The CDR3 is made up of 14 amino acids. Here the CDR3 reads CAWSVSGKGDTQYF.

This chain's CDR3 is CASSLPLAVVTDTQYF. The chain has TRBV28 and TRBJ2-3; the D gene TCRdb calls, TRBD2, cannot be checked with no DNA. This CDR3 comprises 16 residues. Germline CDR1 and CDR2: MDHEN and SYDVKM.

The chain links TRBV19 to TRBJ2-7; lacking DNA, the TRBD1 call made by TCRdb goes unchecked. Germline V gene data show CDR1 as LNHDA and CDR2 as SQIVND (reference sequence). The CDR3 contains 13 residues. CDR3 sequence: CASTPGRLSEQYF.

The gene calls are TRBV20-1 and TRBJ2-5; TCRdb proposes TRBD1, but this gene call is untestable without DNA. This CDR3 spans 12 amino acids. Germline V gene sequence: CDR1 DFQATT, CDR2 SNEGSKA (reference sequence). This CDR3 reads CSASWQGETQYF.

The chain joins TRBV15 to TRBJ1-5. The CDR3 length is 15 residues. The germline V gene has CDR1 LNHNV and CDR2 YYDKDF (reference sequence). This CDR3 reads CATSRATAANQPQHF.

The chain recombines TRBV5-1 with TRBJ2-5; TCRdb outputs TRBD2, but without DNA this stays unchecked. This CDR3 is 14 amino acids long. The germline CDR1 and CDR2 sequences are SGHRS and YFSETQ. CDR3 region: CASSLHQLVETQYF.

The rearrangement links TRBV5-4 to TRBJ2-1; lacking DNA, the TRBD2 call made by TCRdb goes unchecked. Germline CDR1 SGHNT, CDR2 YYREEE (reference sequence). CDR3 size: 17 residues. This CDR3 reads CASSSPGLPSPHNEQFF.

This chain links TRBV7-9 with TRBJ2-5; TCRdb picks TRBD1, but there is no DNA to check that call. Germline assignment: CDR1 SEHNR and CDR2 FQNEAQ (reference sequence). This CDR3 is 14 amino acids long. The CDR3 loop is CASSPTGPQETQYF.

The genes are TRBV20-1 and TRBJ1-2; TCRdb picks TRBD1, but there is no DNA to check that call. CDR1 is DFQATT, CDR2 SNEGSKA, per germline (reference sequence). This CDR3 spans 14 amino acids. CDR3 sequence: CSASPDGGGYGYTF.

The genes are TRBV5-1 and TRBJ1-1; without DNA, the TCRdb call of TRBD1 cannot be checked. This CDR3 spans 16 amino acids. The V gene's germline CDR1 is SGHRS and CDR2 YFSETQ. The CDR3 sequence: CASSRDRSYMNTEAFF.

The V and J genes are TRBV7-9 and TRBJ2-1; TCRdb picks TRBD2, but there is no DNA to check that call. The germline CDR1 and CDR2 sequences are SEHNR and FQNEAQ (reference sequence). The CDR3 covers 16 residues. The CDR3 protein is CASSSLAVSSYNEQFF.

V usage is TRBV4-2 and J usage is TRBJ1-6; TCRdb reports TRBD1, a call that lacks DNA to check it against. Germline CDR1 and CDR2: LGHNA and YNFKEQ. CDR3 length: 14 residues. CDR3 sequence: CASSQDAGGEPLHF.

This sequence joins TRBV20-1 and TRBJ2-1; TCRdb's D call, TRBD1, is unchecked because there is no DNA. CDR3 length: 16 residues. CDR1 is DFQATT and CDR2 is SNEGSKA in the germline V gene (reference sequence). CDR3 protein: CSASTRAGGPYNEQFF.

J is TRBJ1-1 and V is TRBV6-2 or TRBV6-3; as DNA is missing, the TRBD1 call by TCRdb cannot be tested. CDR3 length: 16 residues. From germline, CDR1 is MNHEY and CDR2 SVGEGT. CDR3 amino acids: CASSYEFGAMNTEAFF.